This T cell receptor (beta chain) is from a study of blood T cell repertoires in COVID-19. In the study overall: From T cells, B-cell-depleted T cells, or PBMCs came the material, which was cDNA or gDNA.

CDR3 size: 13 residues. Trimming pared 5 bases from V and 5 bases from J, leaving 12 bases between. The germline V gene has CDR1 SGHAT and CDR2 FQNNGV. Data came from immunoSEQ multiplex PCR; TCRdb stores just in-frame clones and leaves some out. This table has about 310,000 clones, around 86% appearing once. This TCR derives from a man aged 50 to 60 with active or convalescent COVID-19. The material sequenced was peripheral blood. This chain uses TRBV11-2 with TRBJ2-5; D is uncertain. CDR3: CASSPRWLETQYF. In DNA, the CDR3 is TGTGCCAGCAGCCCTCGATGGCTCGAGACCCAGTACTTC.